This T cell receptor beta chain was captured in a study of T cell responses to AZD1222 COVID-19 vaccine. Study in general: Both about-4-week and about-12-week second-dose recipients were combined.

As concerns this clone: Its matching antigen is unknown.

Study results and caveats: Reportedly, nearly half of unique spike TCRs recognized epitopes outside B.1.351/B.1.1.7 mutations.

The CDR3 extends over 12 amino acids. The V gene end was trimmed by 5 bases and the J gene end by 7 bases; junction bases not matched to a gene: 4. Libraries were prepared by immunoSEQ multiplex PCR; TCRdb keeps only in-frame clonotypes and omits some of them. The sample records over 130,000 clones, around 94% being singletons. This chain connects TRBV12-3 or TRBV12-4 to TRBJ1-2; 7 nucleotides agree with TRBD1. The clonotype originates from an adult in good health. The sample here was peripheral blood, taken on day 0 of AZD1222 vaccination. The CDR3 DNA reads TGTGCCAGCAGTGACAGGGAATCTGGCTACACCTTC. Amino acids: CASSDRESGYTF.